The clone carrying this T cell receptor (beta chain) appeared a few times. Its antigen remains unknown. The sample originates from a study of CD8 T cells in ankylosing spondylitis. Study conclusions and caveats: Seven to nine highly homologous variants made up a TCR beta motif, and this motif appeared characteristic of ankylosing spondylitis blood.

It was by quantitative 5'-RACE with molecular barcodes that TCR beta libraries were made. TCRdb recomputed calls from the 5' RACE reads with MiXCR, one row per CDR3 protein. This table holds over 600,000 distinct CDR3 sequences, under 20% found once. Germline V gene data show CDR1 as KGHDR and CDR2 as SFDVKD. V gave up 2 bases and J gave up 0 bases, with 3 bases separating them. CDR3 length: 13 amino acids. The clonotype comes from a male donor with ankylosing spondylitis. The source material was blood, either unsorted or a sorted T cell fraction (not recorded which). V usage is TRBV24-1 and J usage is TRBJ1-1; D call uncertain. DNA of the CDR3: TGTGCCACCAGTGATTGGATGAACACTGAAGCTTTCTTT. It is translated as CATSDWMNTEAFF.